This is a list of T cell receptor beta chains from one sample in a study of response to subunit inactivated influenza vaccine. TCRdb called the RT-PCR reads again in MiXCR, with one record for every CDR3 protein. The table has about 780,000 distinct CDR3 sequences, less than 20% seen once. Here the sequenced sample was PBMCs from blood, taken more than 4 days after vaccination. The receptors shown here come from a man aged 45 to 65 who received an inactivated influenza vaccine. The CDR3 runs from the conserved cysteine through the conserved F or W. Fields, in order: V gene, J gene, D gene, clone size, CDR3 protein, CDR3 DNA. A D gene is named only where the DNA matches it firmly. Clone size is shown for a subset of rows, as once, few, many or a class of expanded clone.

>TRBV7-2|TRBJ2-3|NA|NA
CASRRGGLGDTQYF
TGTGCCAGCAGACGAGGGGGGCTGGGAGATACGCAGTATTTT
>TRBV20-1|TRBJ1-5|TRBD1|few
CSAKQGNSNQPQHF
TGCAGTGCGAAACAGGGGAATAGCAATCAGCCCCAGCATTTT
>TRBV6-6|TRBJ2-3|NA|many
CASKGTDTQYF
TGTGCCAGCAAGGGAACAGATACGCAGTATTTT
>TRBV20-1|TRBJ2-2|TRBD2|few
CSATGLAGANTGELFF
TGCAGTGCTACAGGACTAGCGGGAGCGAACACCGGGGAGCTGTTTTTT
>TRBV28|TRBJ2-7|NA|NA
CASSLQKSYEQYF
TGTGCCAGCAGCCTCCAGAAGTCCTACGAGCAGTACTTC
>TRBV9|TRBJ2-7|NA|NA
CASSVDPDTTYEQYF
TGTGCCAGCAGCGTAGATCCGGACACTACCTACGAGCAGTACTTC
>TRBV6-1|TRBJ2-2|NA|few
CASSVLGVQNTGELFF
TGTGCCAGCAGTGTGCTCGGGGTACAGAACACCGGGGAGCTGTTTTTT
>TRBV20-1|TRBJ1-2|NA|few
CSTKGGRNYGYTF
TGCAGCACTAAAGGAGGGCGAAACTATGGCTACACCTTC
>TRBV4-1|TRBJ1-4|TRBD1|NA
CASSQGQGRNEKLFF
TGCGCCAGCAGCCAGGGACAGGGTCGAAATGAAAAACTGTTTTTT
>TRBV5-1|TRBJ2-7|NA|NA
CASSLALGGAGEQYF
TGCGCCAGCAGCTTGGCTCTGGGGGGCGCGGGCGAGCAGTACTTC
>TRBV29-1|TRBJ2-7|TRBD2|many
CSVEDKLAGASYEQYF
TGCAGCGTTGAAGATAAACTAGCGGGGGCTTCCTACGAGCAGTACTTC
>TRBV5-1|TRBJ2-7|TRBD2|many
CASSLGTSGGRAYEQYF
TGCGCCAGCAGCTTGGGGACTAGCGGGGGTCGAGCCTACGAGCAGTACTTC
>TRBV5-5|TRBJ2-3|NA|few
CASSLEPGGRTDTQYF
TGTGCCAGCAGCTTGGAGCCAGGGGGGCGCACAGATACGCAGTATTTT